Listed here are 15 T cell receptor beta chains from one sample, sequenced in a study of OX40 agonist ivuxolimab in advanced cancers. The data were produced by immunoSEQ multiplex PCR, yet TCRdb's version contains in-frame clones alone and is incomplete. The data contain fewer than 80,000 clones, around 88% of them seen just once; the ten biggest clones take up just over 0.55%. The sample in question was CD4+ or CD8+ T cells sorted from blood, obtained in a trial of the OX40 agonist ivuxolimab. Receptors were obtained from an adult with an advanced solid tumor such as melanoma, head and neck, liver or kidney cancer.

This clone has a single count. The genes are TRBV13 and TRBJ1-2; 7 bases line up with TRBD1. The CDR3 extends over 13 amino acids. Germline values: CDR1 PRHDT, CDR2 FYEKMQ (reference sequence). The junction had 6 bases not matched to a gene; V was cut back by 5 bases and J by 6 bases. The chain's CDR3 is CASSPGQYNGYTF. The CDR3 DNA follows: TGTGCCAGCAGCCCGGGACAGTATAATGGCTACACCTTC.

This clone is a singleton in its sample. In nucleotides, the CDR3 is TGTGCCAGTAGTATAGACCTAGCGGGGGCCCCCCTGGATACGCAGTATTTT. This translates into CASSIDLAGAPLDTQYF. This chain joins TRBV19 and TRBJ2-3; 10 nucleotides line up with TRBD2. V trimming: 0 bases; J trimming: 6 bases; junction bases outside the gene matches: 9. CDR1 and CDR2 from the germline V gene are LNHDA and SQIVND (reference sequence). CDR3 length: 17 amino acids.

The chain employs TRBV5-4 and TRBJ2-1; TRBD2 aligns across 7 bases. The CDR3 consists of 15 residues. CDR1 and CDR2 (germline): SGHNT, YYREEE (reference sequence). The V segment lost 7 bases and the J segment 8 bases; nucleotides outside the gene matches: 15. CDR3 sequence: CASGREGGLIDEQFF. CDR3 DNA sequence: TGTGCCAGCGGAAGGGAGGGAGGACTTATCGATGAGCAGTTCTTC.

The V and J genes are TRBV13 and TRBJ1-1; D is unresolved. Trimming took 1 base from V and 8 from J, leaving 14 bases between them. This CDR3 comprises 14 residues. Germline lookup yields CDR1 PRHDT and CDR2 FYEKMQ (reference sequence). CDR3 DNA: TGTGCCAGCAGCTTAGCCGTAACTTCGAACGAAGCTTTCTTT. Its protein is CASSLAVTSNEAFF.

J is TRBJ1-2 and V is TRBV28; possibly TRBD1 for D (6 bases). The CDR3 has 12 amino acids. From germline, CDR1 is MDHEN and CDR2 SYDVKM. Trimming stripped 5 bases from V and 7 bases from J, with 11 bases between. The CDR3 sequence: CASSRGRGGYTF. CDR3 coding DNA: TGTGCCAGCAGTAGGGGCAGGGGTGGCTACACCTTC.

The genes are TRBV18 and TRBJ2-1; D may be TRBD1 (6 bases). The germline V gene has CDR1 KGHSH and CDR2 LQKENI. Trimming left V 6 bases short and J 5 bases short, with 11 bases between. The CDR3 is 13 residues long. For the CDR3, the DNA is TGTGCCAGCTCGCAGGGGTTACACAATGAGCAGTTCTTC. Residues: CASSQGLHNEQFF. The entire variable domain, with the rest obtained from reference TRBV18 and TRBJ2-1, is as follows: NAGVMQNPRHLVRRRGQEARLRCSPMKGHSHVYWYRQLPEEGLKFMVYLQKENIIDESGMPKERFSAEFPKEGPSILRIQQVVRGDSAAYFCASSQGLHNEQFFGPGTRLTVL.

This clone was picked up one time. This chain connects TRBV10-2 to TRBJ2-5; D unclear. Trimming removed 8 bases at V and 0 bases at J, with 13 bases between. The CDR3 length is 14 residues. CDR1 is WSHSY and CDR2 is SAAADI in the germline V gene. The CDR3 here is CASGTTMYQETQYF. The CDR3 region has the DNA TGCGCCAGCGGAACTACTATGTACCAAGAGACCCAGTACTTC.

V gene TRBV30 combines with J gene TRBJ1-4; TRBD1 agrees at 8 bases. From germline, CDR1 is GTSNPN and CDR2 SVGIG (reference sequence). V was pared by 5 bases and J by 7 bases, with 6 bases of the junction left unmatched. This CDR3 spans 13 amino acids. The CDR3 protein is CAWDGQGGEKLFF. CDR3 bases: TGTGCCTGGGACGGACAGGGAGGTGAAAAACTGTTTTTT.

The chain joins TRBV2 to TRBJ2-3, with 7 bases fitting TRBD1. This CDR3 has 15 residues. Germline CDR1 reads SNHLY; CDR2 reads FYNNEI. V was pared by 5 bases and J by 1 base, with 6 bases of the junction left unmatched. Here the CDR3 reads CASSSQGRGTDTQYF. CDR3 nucleotide sequence: TGTGCCAGCAGTTCACAGGGGAGAGGCACAGATACGCAGTATTTT.

This clone has more than one count but fewer than ten. This chain connects TRBV6-5 to TRBJ2-3; 7 bases fit TRBD2. Germline-derived CDR1 and CDR2 are MNHEY and SVGAGI. The CDR3 extends over 15 amino acids. With V trimmed by 5 bases and J by 0 bases, 5 bases remained unmatched. This chain's CDR3 is CASSLAATSTDTQYF. The CDR3 nucleotides are TGTGCCAGCAGTCTAGCGGCTACCAGCACAGATACGCAGTATTTT.

This clone was found once. CDR3 residues: CASSSAGLIYGYTF. The CDR3 bases are TGTGCCAGCAGCTCGGCCGGGCTAATCTATGGCTACACCTTC. This chain joins TRBV5-8 and TRBJ1-2; D remains ambiguous. The CDR3 is made up of 14 amino acids. The germline gives CDR1 SGHTS, CDR2 YDEGEE. Deletions cut 3 bases from V and 4 bases from J, with 13 bases between.

This clone was seen a handful of times. CDR3 loop: CASATPLNTGELFF. CDR3 sequence (DNA): TGTGCTAGTGCCACCCCCTTAAACACCGGGGAGCTGTTTTTT. The V and J genes are TRBV12-5 and TRBJ2-2; no definite D call. The ends were cut back, 7 bases at V and 2 bases at J, with 11 bases in the middle. This CDR3 is built from 14 residues. Germline-derived CDR1 and CDR2 are LGHNT and FRNRAP. The entire variable domain, with the rest obtained from reference TRBV12-5 and TRBJ2-2, is as follows: DARVTQTPRHKVTEMGQEVTMRCQPILGHNTVFWYRQTMMQGLELLAYFRNRAPLDDSGMPKDRFSAEMPDATLATLKIQPSEPRDSAVYFCASATPLNTGELFFGEGSRLTVL.

The V call is TRBV11-2, the J call TRBJ2-5; perhaps TRBD1 as D (6 bases). Trimming stripped 0 bases from V and 1 base from J, with 12 bases between. Germline V CDR1 and CDR2: SGHAT, FQNNGV. The CDR3 totals 16 residues. CDR3 in DNA: TGTGCCAGCAGCTTAGATCTAGGGGGTATCCAAGAGACCCAGTACTTC. This codes for CASSLDLGGIQETQYF.

This chain joins TRBV7-2 and TRBJ2-1; TRBD1 or TRBD2 may be the D gene (5 bases each). V lost 5 bases, J lost 7 bases, and 15 bases lay in between. Germline V gives CDR1 SGHTA, CDR2 FQGNSA. CDR3 length equals 14 residues. CDR3 residues: CASSLRAGMNEQFF. The CDR3 coding sequence is TGTGCCAGCAGCCTGAGGGCAGGGATGAATGAGCAGTTCTTC.

The chain carries TRBV6-6 and TRBJ1-5; D is unresolved. V was trimmed by 6 bases and J by 0 bases, leaving 3 bases between them. This CDR3 spans 12 amino acids. In germline, CDR1 is MNHNY, CDR2 SVGAGI (reference sequence). The CDR3 reads CASSDSNQPQHF. The CDR3 region has the DNA TGTGCCAGCAGCGATAGCAATCAGCCCCAGCATTTT.